This TCR beta chain was captured by sequencing in a study of blood T cell repertoires in COVID-19. Across the whole study: PBMCs, B-cell-depleted T cells, or T cells were the source of the cDNA or gDNA that made up the material.

Study processing details: Estimation of nucleated cell counts relied on the amplification of reference gene primers. The repertoire was sequenced with immunoSEQ multiplex PCR; TCRdb's copy has only in-frame clones and lacks some. D and trimming were read from the DNA, whereas the V and J calls and clone size are those reported in that table. The table includes fewer than 150,000 clones, about 90% detected once. Germline assignment: CDR1 SGHRS and CDR2 YFSETQ. V dropped 4 bases and J dropped 10; count of bases not matched to a gene: 7. This CDR3 is built from 15 residues. The source material was peripheral blood. The chain combines TRBV5-1 with TRBJ2-1; 14 nucleotides align to TRBD2. This clonotype originated in a human donor in a cohort sampled during active COVID-19. The chain's CDR3 is CASSPGTSGSREQFF. DNA of the CDR3: TGCGCCAGCAGCCCCGGGACTAGCGGGAGTCGGGAGCAGTTCTTC.